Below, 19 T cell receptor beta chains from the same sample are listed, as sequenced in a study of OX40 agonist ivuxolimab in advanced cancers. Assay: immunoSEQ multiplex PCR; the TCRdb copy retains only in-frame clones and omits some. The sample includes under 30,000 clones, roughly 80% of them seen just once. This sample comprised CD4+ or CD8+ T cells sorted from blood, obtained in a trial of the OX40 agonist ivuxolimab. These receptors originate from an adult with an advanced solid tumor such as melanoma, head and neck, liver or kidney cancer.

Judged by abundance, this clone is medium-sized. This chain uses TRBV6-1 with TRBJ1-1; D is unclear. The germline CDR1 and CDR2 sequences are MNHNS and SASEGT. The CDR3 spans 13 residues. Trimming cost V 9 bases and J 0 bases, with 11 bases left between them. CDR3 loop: CASRESMNTEAFF. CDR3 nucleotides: TGTGCCAGTAGGGAATCCATGAACACTGAAGCTTTCTTT.

CDR3 coding DNA: TGTGCCAGCAGTTCCCGGGACAGGACATACGAGCAGTACTTC. Its translation: CASSSRDRTYEQYF. The chain has TRBV27 and TRBJ2-7; 8 nucleotides align to TRBD1. Germline V CDR1 and CDR2: MNHEY, SMNVEV (reference sequence). The CDR3 contains 14 residues. V trimming: 4 bases; J trimming: 4 bases; junction bases outside the gene matches: 6.

The CDR3 sequence is CASSFNLYNEQFF. Written as DNA, the CDR3 is TGCGCCAGCAGCTTTAATCTTTACAATGAGCAGTTCTTC. This rearrangement joins TRBV5-1 to TRBJ2-1, with D uncertain. The length of the CDR3 is 13 residues. Germline V gene data show CDR1 as SGHRS and CDR2 as YFSETQ. V gave up 2 bases and J gave up 4 bases, with 7 bases separating them. The entire variable domain, with the rest obtained from reference TRBV5-1 and TRBJ2-1, is as follows: KAGVTQTPRYLIKTRGQQVTLSCSPISGHRSVSWYQQTPGQGLQFLFEYFSETQRNKGNFPGRFSGRQFSNSRSEMNVSTLELGDSALYLCASSFNLYNEQFFGPGTRLTVL.

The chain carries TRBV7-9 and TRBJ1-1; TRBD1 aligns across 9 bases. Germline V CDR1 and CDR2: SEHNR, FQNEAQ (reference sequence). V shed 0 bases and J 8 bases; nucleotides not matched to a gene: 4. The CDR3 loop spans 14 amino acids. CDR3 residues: CASSLAGQGREAFF. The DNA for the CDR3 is TGTGCCAGCAGCTTAGCGGGACAGGGACGGGAAGCTTTCTTT. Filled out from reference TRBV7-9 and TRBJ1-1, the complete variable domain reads DTGVSQNPRHKITKRGQNVTFRCDPISEHNRLYWYRQTLGQGPEFLTYFQNEAQLEKSRLLSDRFSAERPKGSFSTLEIQRTEQGDSAMYLCASSLAGQGREAFFGQGTRLTVV.

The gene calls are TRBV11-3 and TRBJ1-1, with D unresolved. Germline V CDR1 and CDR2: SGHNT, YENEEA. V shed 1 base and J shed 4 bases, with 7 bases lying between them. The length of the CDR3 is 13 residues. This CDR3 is CASSLGSGTEAFF. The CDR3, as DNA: TGTGCCAGCAGCTTAGGGTCGGGCACTGAAGCTTTCTTT.

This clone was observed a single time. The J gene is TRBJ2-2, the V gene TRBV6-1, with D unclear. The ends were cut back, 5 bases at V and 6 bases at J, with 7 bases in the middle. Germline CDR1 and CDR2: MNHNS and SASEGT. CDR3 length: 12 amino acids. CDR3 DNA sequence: TGTGCCAGCAGTTATGCGGCCGGGGAGCTGTTTTTT. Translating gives CASSYAAGELFF.

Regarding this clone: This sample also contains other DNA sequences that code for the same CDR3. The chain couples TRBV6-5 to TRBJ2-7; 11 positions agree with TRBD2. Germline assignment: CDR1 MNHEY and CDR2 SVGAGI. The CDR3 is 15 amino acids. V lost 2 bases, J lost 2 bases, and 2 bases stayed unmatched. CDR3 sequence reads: CASSYGSGGAYEQYF. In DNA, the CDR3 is TGTGCCAGCAGTTACGGTAGCGGGGGGGCCTACGAGCAGTACTTC.

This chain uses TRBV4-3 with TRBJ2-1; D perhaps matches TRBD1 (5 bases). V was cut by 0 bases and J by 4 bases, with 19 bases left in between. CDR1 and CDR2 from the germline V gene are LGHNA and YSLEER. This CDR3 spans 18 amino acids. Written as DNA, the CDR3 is TGCGCCAGCAGCCAAGACCACAGGTCGACTCCCGTGTACAATGAGCAGTTCTTC. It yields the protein CASSQDHRSTPVYNEQFF.

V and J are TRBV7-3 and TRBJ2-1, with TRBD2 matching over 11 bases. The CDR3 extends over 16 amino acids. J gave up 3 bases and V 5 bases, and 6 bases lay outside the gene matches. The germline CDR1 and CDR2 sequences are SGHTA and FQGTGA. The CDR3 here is CASSLSGGAFYNEQFF. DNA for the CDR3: TGTGCCAGCAGCCTTAGCGGGGGGGCGTTCTACAATGAGCAGTTCTTC. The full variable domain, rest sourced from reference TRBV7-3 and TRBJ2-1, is GAGVSQTPSNKVTEKGKYVELRCDPISGHTALYWYRQSLGQGPEFLIYFQGTGAADDSGLPNDRFFAVRPEGSVSTLKIQRTERGDSAVYLCASSLSGGAFYNEQFFGPGTRLTVL.

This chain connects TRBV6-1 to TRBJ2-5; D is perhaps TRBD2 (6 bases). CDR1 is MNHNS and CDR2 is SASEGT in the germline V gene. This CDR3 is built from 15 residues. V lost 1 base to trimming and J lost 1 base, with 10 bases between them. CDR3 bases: TGTGCCAGCAGTGAAGGGGGGGTCGTCCAAGAGACCCAGTACTTC. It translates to CASSEGGVVQETQYF.

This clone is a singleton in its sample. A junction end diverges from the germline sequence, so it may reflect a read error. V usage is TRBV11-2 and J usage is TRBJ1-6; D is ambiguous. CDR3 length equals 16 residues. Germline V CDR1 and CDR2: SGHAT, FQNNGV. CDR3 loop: CASSQDWSSYNSPLHF. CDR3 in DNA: TGCGCCAGCAGCCAGGATTGGAGCTCCTATAATTCACCCCTCCACTTT.

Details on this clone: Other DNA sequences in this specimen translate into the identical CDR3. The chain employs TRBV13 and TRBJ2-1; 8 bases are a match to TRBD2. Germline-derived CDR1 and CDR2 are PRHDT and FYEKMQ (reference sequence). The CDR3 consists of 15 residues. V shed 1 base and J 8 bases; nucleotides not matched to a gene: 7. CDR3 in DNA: TGTGCCAGCAGCTTAGCGGGAGGGATCCGAGATGAGCAGTTCTTC. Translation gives CASSLAGGIRDEQFF.

The CDR3 DNA is TGTGCCAGCAGCTTGGGTGTCACGGGGAGCAATGGCTACACCTTC. Amino acids: CASSLGVTGSNGYTF. This chain uses TRBV5-6 with TRBJ1-2; D unresolved. Per germline, CDR1 SGHDT and CDR2 YYEEEE. The CDR3 extends over 15 amino acids. V gave up 0 bases and J gave up 6 bases, with 15 bases separating them.

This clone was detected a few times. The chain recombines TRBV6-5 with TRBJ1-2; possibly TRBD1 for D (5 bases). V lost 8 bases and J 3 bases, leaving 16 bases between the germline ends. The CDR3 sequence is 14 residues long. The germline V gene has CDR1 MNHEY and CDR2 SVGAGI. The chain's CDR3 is CASRLGGLDYGYTF. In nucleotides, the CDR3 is TGTGCCAGCCGCTTGGGGGGGTTGGACTATGGCTACACCTTC.

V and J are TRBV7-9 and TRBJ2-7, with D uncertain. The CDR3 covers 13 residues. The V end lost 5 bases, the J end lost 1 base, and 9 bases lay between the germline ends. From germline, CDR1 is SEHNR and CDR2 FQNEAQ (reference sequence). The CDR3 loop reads CASSPAASYEQYF. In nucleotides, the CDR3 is TGTGCCAGCAGCCCGGCGGCTTCCTACGAGCAGTACTTC.

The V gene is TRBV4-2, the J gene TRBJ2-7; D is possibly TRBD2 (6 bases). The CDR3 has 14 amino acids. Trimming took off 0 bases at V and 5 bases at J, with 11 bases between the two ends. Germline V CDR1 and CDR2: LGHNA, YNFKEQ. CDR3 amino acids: CASSQEVGGHEQYF. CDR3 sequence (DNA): TGTGCCAGCAGCCAAGAGGTGGGGGGTCACGAGCAGTACTTC.

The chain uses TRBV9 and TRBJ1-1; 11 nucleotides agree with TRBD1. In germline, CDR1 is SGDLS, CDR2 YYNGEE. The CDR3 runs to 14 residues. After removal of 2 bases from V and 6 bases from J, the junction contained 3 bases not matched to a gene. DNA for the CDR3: TGTGCCAGCAGCGTGGGACAGGGGGAGCCTGAAGCTTTCTTT. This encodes CASSVGQGEPEAFF. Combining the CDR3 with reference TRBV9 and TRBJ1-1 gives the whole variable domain DSGVTQTPKHLITATGQRVTLRCSPRSGDLSVYWYQQSLDQGLQFLIQYYNGEERAKGNILERFSAQQFPDLHSELNLSSLELGDSALYFCASSVGQGEPEAFFGQGTRLTVV.

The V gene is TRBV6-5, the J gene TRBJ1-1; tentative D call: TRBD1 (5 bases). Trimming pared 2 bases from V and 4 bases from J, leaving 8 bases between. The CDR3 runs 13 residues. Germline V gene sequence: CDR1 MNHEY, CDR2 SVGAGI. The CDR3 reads CASSYGDSTEAFF. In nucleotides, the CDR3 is TGTGCCAGCAGTTACGGTGACAGCACTGAAGCTTTCTTT.

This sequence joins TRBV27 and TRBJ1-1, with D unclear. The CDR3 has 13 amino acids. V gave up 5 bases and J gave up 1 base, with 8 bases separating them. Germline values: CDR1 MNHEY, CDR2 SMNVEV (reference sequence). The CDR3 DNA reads TGTGCCAGCAGTCCACGGGAGAACACTGAAGCTTTCTTT. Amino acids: CASSPRENTEAFF.